This TCR beta chain was sequenced during a study of early T cells in non-severe SARS-CoV-2 infection (dated by TCRdb to about 2021). Some background on the complete study: Because TCR sequencing was done on bulk RNA from unsorted whole blood, the alpha and beta chains could not be paired.

This clonotype was seen many times. Which antigen it targets is not known. Within one base of it there is no much larger clone, and no base qualities were kept. This was a case-control study nested in a cohort of healthcare workers in London, UK, who had nasopharyngeal swab PCR tests and blood samples taken every week. Between 23 and 31 March 2020, the week of the UK lockdown, healthcare workers were enrolled and then followed up weekly for as long as 16 weeks. Results and caveats for the whole study, not just this receptor: Matching against VDJdb was skewed toward anti-spike CD8 responses, likely underestimated virus-specific expansions, and missed private and CD4 specificities.

Trimming costs V 5 bases and J 0 bases, and their ends lie 14 bases apart. Taken from cysteine to phenylalanine, the CDR3 has 15 residues. The kept DNA is CDR3 alone, 45 bases in frame from the first base. The germline V gene provides CDR1 SGHTA and CDR2 FQGTGA. Library preparation employed 5' RACE. Sequencing was performed on a NextSeq 500. Unique molecular identifiers were attached to individual cDNA molecules in the TCR library protocol so that sequencing error and PCR bias could be corrected. Both TCR alpha and beta chains were sequenced, and tight co-correlation was observed between alpha and beta sequence abundances in each sample. As for the authors' bioinformatics: Decombinator V4 was used to annotate TCR sequences for V gene, J gene and CDR3. TCRs were defined as expanded if a significant change between any two time points was detected under a Poisson model with p below 0.0001. Abundances of TCRs were expressed as counts per million after normalisation to the total number of TCRs sequenced in each sample. MAIT TCRs were defined by TRAV1-2 paired with TRAJ12, TRAJ20 or TRAJ33, and iNKT TCRs by TRAV10 paired with TRAJ18. VDJdb, accessed 1 November 2021, was searched for CMV, EBV and SARS-CoV-2 annotated TCRs, excluding TCRs annotated for multiple antigens. TCRdb handled the public reads itself, with Q25 trimming in fastp and clone calling in MiXCR, and kept productive beta chains. Each CDR3 protein appears once, grouped with its most common genes and DNA. These V and J calls derive from TCRdb rather than the authors' analysis. The table for this sample lists 80,000 to 95,000 distinct CDR3 sequences; roughly an eighth of them were counted only once. The top ten clonotypes cover 1.4% of the sample.

This sequence uses TRBV7-3 and TRBJ2-7; TRBD2 is possibly the D segment (6 matching bases). This sequence originates from an adult who was a healthcare worker with PCR-confirmed SARS-CoV-2 infection or an uninfected control (not recorded which). Sequencing was carried out using whole blood. The DNA sequence reads TGTGCCAGCAGCCCCGGGACTGGGAGCTCCTACGAGCAGTACTTC. This codes for CASSPGTGSSYEQYF.